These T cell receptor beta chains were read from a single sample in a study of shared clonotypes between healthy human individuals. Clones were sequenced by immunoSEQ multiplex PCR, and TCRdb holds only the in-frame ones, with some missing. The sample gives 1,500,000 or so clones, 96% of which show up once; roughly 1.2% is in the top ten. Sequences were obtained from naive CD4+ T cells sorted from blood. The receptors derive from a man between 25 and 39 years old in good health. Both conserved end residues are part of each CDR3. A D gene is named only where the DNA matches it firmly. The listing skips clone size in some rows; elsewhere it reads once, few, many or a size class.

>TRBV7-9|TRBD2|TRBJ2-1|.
CASSRIAGGLYNEQFF
TGTGCCAGCAGCCGTATAGCGGGAGGCCTTTACAATGAGCAGTTCTTC
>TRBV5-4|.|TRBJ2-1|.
CASSFGTGSYNEQFF
TGTGCCAGCAGCTTCGGGACCGGTTCCTACAATGAGCAGTTCTTC
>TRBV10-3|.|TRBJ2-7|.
CAISERTGGGYEQYF
TGTGCCATCAGTGAGCGGACAGGAGGGGGCTACGAGCAGTACTTC
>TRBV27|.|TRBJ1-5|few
CASSFGGGQPQHF
TGTGCCAGCAGTTTTGGGGGCGGTCAGCCCCAGCATTTT
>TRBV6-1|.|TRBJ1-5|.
CASSTEGDQPQHF
TGTGCCAGTTCTACCGAGGGGGATCAGCCCCAGCATTTT
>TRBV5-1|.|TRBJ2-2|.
CASSLAEGWTGELFF
TGCGCCAGCAGCTTGGCGGAGGGGTGGACCGGGGAGCTGTTTTTT
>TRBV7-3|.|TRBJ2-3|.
CASSGITSSVRTDTQYF
TGTGCCAGCAGCGGAATAACTAGCTCAGTACGCACAGATACGCAGTATTTT
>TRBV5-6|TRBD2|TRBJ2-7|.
CASSSTGTTYEQYF
TGTGCCAGCAGCTCCACCGGGACTACATACGAGCAGTACTTC
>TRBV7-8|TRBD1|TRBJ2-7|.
CASSGDRANSYEQYF
TGTGCCAGCAGCGGGGACAGGGCTAACTCCTACGAGCAGTACTTC
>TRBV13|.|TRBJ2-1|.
CASSFEGEQFF
TGTGCCAGCAGCTTTGAAGGTGAGCAGTTCTTC
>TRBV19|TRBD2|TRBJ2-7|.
CASSKASGTYEQYF
TGTGCCAGTAGTAAGGCTAGCGGAACCTACGAGCAGTACTTC
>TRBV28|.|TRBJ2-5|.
CASTFRWGSGRETQYF
TGTGCCAGCACCTTCCGGTGGGGGAGTGGAAGAGAGACCCAGTACTTC
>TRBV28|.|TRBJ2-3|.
CASSFLGRQGLTDTQYF
TGTGCCAGCAGTTTTCTCGGTAGGCAGGGACTCACAGATACGCAGTATTTT
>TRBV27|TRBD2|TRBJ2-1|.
CASSLWEGTSVGLQQFF
TGTGCCAGCAGTCTGTGGGAGGGGACTAGCGTCGGTCTGCAGCAGTTCTTC
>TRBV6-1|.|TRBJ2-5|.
CASSEGHRGGTQYF
TGTGCCAGCAGTGAAGGGCACAGGGGAGGGACCCAGTACTTC
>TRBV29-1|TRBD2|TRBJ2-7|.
CSVDGGAYEQYF
TGCAGCGTTGACGGGGGGGCCTACGAGCAGTACTTC
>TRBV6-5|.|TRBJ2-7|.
CASRRNYEQYF
TGTGCCAGCAGAAGGAACTACGAGCAGTACTTC
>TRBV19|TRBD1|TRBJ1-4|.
CASSKRTGYNEKLFF
TGTGCCAGTAGTAAAAGGACAGGCTACAATGAAAAACTGTTTTTT
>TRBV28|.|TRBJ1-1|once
CASSSQQGWTEAFF
TGTGCCAGCAGTTCACAACAGGGTTGGACTGAAGCTTTCTTT
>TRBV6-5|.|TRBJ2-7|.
CASTPAVSYEQYF
TGTGCCTCAACCCCGGCAGTATCCTACGAGCAGTACTTC
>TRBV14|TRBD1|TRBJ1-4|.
CASSQQLDRVEQKLFF
TGTGCCAGCAGCCAGCAACTAGACAGGGTGGAGCAAAAACTGTTTTTT
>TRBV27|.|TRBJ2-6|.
CASSFGAGANVLTF
TGTGCCAGCAGTTTCGGGGCTGGGGCCAACGTCCTGACTTTC
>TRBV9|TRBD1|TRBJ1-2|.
CASRPGTGGGLSYGYTF
TGTGCCAGCAGACCCGGGACAGGGGGCGGGTTAAGCTATGGCTACACCTTC
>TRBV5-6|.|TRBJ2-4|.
CASSLARGPTFVQYF
TGTGCCAGCAGCTTGGCCAGGGGACCCACATTCGTTCAGTACTTC
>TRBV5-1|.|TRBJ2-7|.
CASSHGLAYEQYF
TGCGCCAGCAGCCACGGACTGGCCTACGAGCAGTACTTC
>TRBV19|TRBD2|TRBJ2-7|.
CASKASGSSGYEQYF
TGTGCCAGTAAGGCGAGCGGGAGTTCTGGATACGAGCAGTACTTC
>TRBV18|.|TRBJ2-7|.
CASSPYLRGSYEQYF
TGTGCCAGCTCCCCGTACCTACGCGGTTCCTACGAGCAGTACTTC
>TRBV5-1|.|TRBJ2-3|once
CASSFLQGTDTQYF
TGCGCCAGCAGCTTCCTGCAGGGTACAGATACGCAGTATTTT
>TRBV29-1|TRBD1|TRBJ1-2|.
CSVGSGGDFGYTF
TGCAGCGTTGGATCAGGGGGCGATTTTGGCTACACCTTC
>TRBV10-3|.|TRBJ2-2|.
CAITGERTGELFF
TGTGCCATCACGGGGGAGCGCACCGGGGAGCTGTTTTTT
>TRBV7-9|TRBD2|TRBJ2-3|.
CASSPLAGPSTDTQYF
TGTGCCAGCAGCCCGCTAGCGGGGCCTAGCACAGATACGCAGTATTTT
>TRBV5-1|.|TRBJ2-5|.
CASSPGPAWTQYF
TGCGCCAGCAGCCCCGGACCCGCTTGGACCCAGTACTTC